This section outlines one T cell receptor beta chain sequence together with its context. In germline, CDR1 is SGHRS, CDR2 YFSETQ. The CDR3 loop spans 13 amino acids. The V gene lost 5 bases and the J gene lost 2 bases, with 10 bases spanning the gap. These data belong to a study of radiotherapy plus CTLA-4 blockade in lung cancer. Measured with immunoSEQ multiplex PCR; TCRdb has only the in-frame clones, and not every one. There are fewer than 140,000 clones in the sample; over 65% occur only once, and 2.4% lies in the top ten. The V call is TRBV5-1, the J call TRBJ1-1; maybe TRBD1 (6 bases). Source: peripheral blood, taken from a patient treated with radiotherapy plus ipilimumab. The source of this sequence is a human donor with non-small cell lung cancer that progressed on radiotherapy plus ipilimumab. Some clones in this sample may be carry-over from other donors' samples. DNA of the CDR3: TGCGCCAGCAGGTCCAGGGGCAACACTGAAGCTTTCTTT. This encodes CASRSRGNTEAFF.